This TCR beta chain comes out of a study of T cells in localized non-small cell lung cancer. The CDR3 length is 17 residues. Measured with immunoSEQ multiplex PCR; TCRdb has only the in-frame clones, and not every one. Of fewer than 15,000 clones listed, approximately 30% were seen once; the top ten hold approximately 7.1%. At least ten counts were recorded for this clone. This chain links TRBV1 with TRBJ1-2. TRBV1 is assigned pseudogene status. The material sequenced was lung tumor tissue, taken before any cancer treatment. This TCR was recovered from a female donor of 60 years or more with stage I lung adenocarcinoma. The CDR3 loop is CASSQEAGRGGFYGYTF. The CDR3 coding sequence is TGCGCCAGCAGCCAAGAAGCAGGGAGGGGGGGATTCTATGGCTACACCTTC.